The rows below give T cell receptor beta chains drawn from one sample of a study of blood T cell repertoires in COVID-19. Using immunoSEQ multiplex PCR, the repertoire was profiled, and TCRdb retains in-frame clones only, with some absent. The table lists fewer than 300,000 clones, roughly 88% of them singletons, with about 2.3% in the top ten. The sequenced sample consisted of PBMCs or T cells enriched from blood (not recorded which). These receptors came from a woman in her thirties or forties with acute COVID-19. CDR3s include the opening cysteine and the closing phenylalanine or tryptophan. The order of the fields is J gene, D gene, V gene, CDR3 protein. The D gene is left open where the match is weak.

J: TRBJ1-6; D: TRBD1; V: TRBV6-4; CDR3: CARKDRAPSNSPLHF
J: TRBJ2-1; D: TRBD2; V: TRBV5-1; CDR3: CATSWTSGRATNEQFF
J: TRBJ1-6; D: NA; V: TRBV19; CDR3: CASSFGGNSPLHF
J: TRBJ1-6; D: NA; V: TRBV1; CDR3: CTSSQGGHKSPPHNSPLHF
J: TRBJ1-4; D: NA; V: TRBV3-1/TRBV3-2; CDR3: CASSQVDRFNEKLFF
J: TRBJ1-2; D: TRBD1; V: TRBV6-1; CDR3: CASSEGRGHNYGYTF
J: TRBJ2-7; D: TRBD1; V: TRBV18; CDR3: CASSPRQGDYSYEQYF
J: TRBJ1-5; D: NA; V: TRBV7-9; CDR3: CASSFQGRGDQPQHF
J: TRBJ2-5; D: TRBD2; V: TRBV7-6; CDR3: CASSLVSSGAETQYF
J: TRBJ2-5; D: TRBD1; V: TRBV18; CDR3: CASSPRDRGRETQYF
J: TRBJ2-1; D: NA; V: TRBV5-5; CDR3: CASSFTGSSYNEQFF
J: TRBJ1-2; D: NA; V: TRBV5-1; CDR3: CASSLAGGYGYTF
J: TRBJ2-7; D: TRBD1; V: TRBV18; CDR3: CASSPTGVHEQYF
J: TRBJ1-6; D: TRBD1; V: TRBV6-5; CDR3: CASNRDRENSPLHF
J: TRBJ2-3; D: NA; V: TRBV24-1; CDR3: CATSDIYSITQYF
J: TRBJ1-1; D: NA; V: TRBV19; CDR3: CASSRMGLLNTEAFF
J: TRBJ2-1; D: NA; V: TRBV7-6; CDR3: CASSLASGLPYNEQFF
J: TRBJ1-6; D: TRBD1; V: TRBV13; CDR3: CASSPRTGRYNSPLHF
J: TRBJ2-1; D: NA; V: TRBV9; CDR3: CASSVGPPHNEQFF
J: TRBJ2-2; D: NA; V: TRBV29-1; CDR3: CSVEPGSGTGELFF
J: TRBJ2-7; D: NA; V: TRBV19; CDR3: CASSIEQGYEQYF
J: TRBJ1-1; D: NA; V: TRBV12-3/TRBV12-4; CDR3: CASRKTENTEAFF
J: TRBJ2-1; D: NA; V: TRBV2; CDR3: CASSELREANEQFF
J: TRBJ2-5; D: NA; V: TRBV30; CDR3: CAWGARWNYEKETQYF
J: TRBJ1-2; D: NA; V: TRBV3-1/TRBV3-2; CDR3: CASSQAYRFPYGYTF
J: TRBJ2-2; D: NA; V: TRBV6-1; CDR3: CASSEVLRNTGELFF
J: TRBJ1-4; D: NA; V: TRBV15; CDR3: CATSRDLMLLANEKLFF
J: TRBJ2-2; D: NA; V: TRBV15; CDR3: CATSRIGQRPAGELFF
J: TRBJ2-3; D: NA; V: TRBV5-5; CDR3: CASSLEGTKTDTQYF
J: TRBJ2-7; D: NA; V: TRBV18; CDR3: CASTVGVWGEQYF
J: TRBJ2-4; D: TRBD1; V: TRBV5-8; CDR3: CASSGRGLAKNIQYF
J: TRBJ2-7; D: NA; V: TRBV27; CDR3: CASSSLLFSSYEQYF
J: TRBJ2-2; D: TRBD2; V: TRBV5-3; CDR3: CARSLALAGGPNTGELFF
J: TRBJ2-5; D: NA; V: TRBV29-1; CDR3: CSVDYQAETQYF
J: TRBJ1-4; D: NA; V: TRBV28; CDR3: CASTPGGPFNEKLFF
J: TRBJ2-3; D: TRBD2; V: TRBV3-1/TRBV3-2; CDR3: CASSQDVLADSTDTQYF